Given below is one T cell receptor beta chain in context. The antigen is undetermined. The germline V gene has CDR1 MNHEY and CDR2 SMNVEV (reference sequence). Trimming removed 5 bases at V and 9 bases at J, with 17 bases between. The CDR3 spans 15 residues. This record comes from a study of T cell responses to AZD1222 COVID-19 vaccine. Study-level findings and limits: Elevations in Spike-specific TCR breadth and depth followed administration of two AZD1222 doses.

Measured with immunoSEQ multiplex PCR; TCRdb has only the in-frame clones, and not every one. The sample carries 70,000 to 90,000 clones, 80% to 90% recorded once. The rearrangement links TRBV27 to TRBJ1-6; D uncertain. The sample here was peripheral blood, taken 28 days after the second AZD1222 dose. This clonotype was sampled from an adult who received the AZD1222 COVID-19 vaccine. The CDR3 loop is CASSPTEFSSSPLHF. DNA for the CDR3: TGTGCCAGCAGTCCCACTGAGTTCTCTAGTTCACCCCTCCACTTT.